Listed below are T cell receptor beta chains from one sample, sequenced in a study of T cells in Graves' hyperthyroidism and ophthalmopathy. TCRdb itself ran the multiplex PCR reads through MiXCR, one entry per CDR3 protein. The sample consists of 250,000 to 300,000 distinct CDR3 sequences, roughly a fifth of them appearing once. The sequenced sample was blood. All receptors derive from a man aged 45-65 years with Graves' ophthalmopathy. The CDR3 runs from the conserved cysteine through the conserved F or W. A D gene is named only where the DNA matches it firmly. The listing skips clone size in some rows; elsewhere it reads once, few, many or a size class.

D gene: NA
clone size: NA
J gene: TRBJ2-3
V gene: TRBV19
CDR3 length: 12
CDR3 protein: CASGNTGDTQYF
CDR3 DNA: TGTGCCAGTGGGAACACGGGGGATACGCAGTATTTT

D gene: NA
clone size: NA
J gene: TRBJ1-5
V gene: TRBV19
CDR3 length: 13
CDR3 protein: CASSITSNQPQHF
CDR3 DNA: TGTGCCAGTAGTATCACGTCCAATCAGCCCCAGCATTTT

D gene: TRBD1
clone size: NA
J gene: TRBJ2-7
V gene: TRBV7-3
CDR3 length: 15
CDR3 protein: CASSPYPGQGAEQYF
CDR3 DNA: TGTGCCAGCAGCCCCTACCCGGGACAGGGGGCCGAGCAGTACTTC

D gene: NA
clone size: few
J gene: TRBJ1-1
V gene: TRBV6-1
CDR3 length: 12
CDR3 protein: CASLAMNTEAFF
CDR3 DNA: TGTGCCAGCCTAGCCATGAACACTGAAGCTTTCTTT

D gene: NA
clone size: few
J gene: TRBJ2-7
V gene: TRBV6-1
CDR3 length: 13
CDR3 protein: CASTNDASYEQYF
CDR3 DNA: TGTGCCAGCACCAACGATGCCTCCTACGAGCAGTACTTC

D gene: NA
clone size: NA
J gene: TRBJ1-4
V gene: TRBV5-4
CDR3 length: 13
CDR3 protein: CASRPATNEKLFF
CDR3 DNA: TGTGCCAGCAGGCCTGCAACTAATGAAAAACTGTTTTTT

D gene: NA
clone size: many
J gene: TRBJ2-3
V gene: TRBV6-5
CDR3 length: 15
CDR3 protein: CASSYSRTRTDTQYF
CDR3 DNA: TGTGCCAGCAGTTACTCCCGAACTAGAACGGATACGCAGTATTTT

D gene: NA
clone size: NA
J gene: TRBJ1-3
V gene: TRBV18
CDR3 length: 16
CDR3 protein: CASSPGTVHSGNTIYF
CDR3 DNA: TGTGCCAGCTCACCAGGGACGGTACACTCTGGAAACACCATATATTTT

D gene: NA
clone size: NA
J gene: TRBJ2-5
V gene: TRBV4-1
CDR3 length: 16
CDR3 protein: CASSQDNWGKPETQYF
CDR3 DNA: TGCGCCAGCAGCCAAGACAATTGGGGCAAACCGGAGACCCAGTACTTC

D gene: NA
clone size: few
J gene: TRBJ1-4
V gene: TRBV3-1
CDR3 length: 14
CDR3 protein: CASSQAQGPLRLFF
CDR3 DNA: TGTGCCAGCAGCCAAGCGCAGGGCCCGTTGCGACTGTTTTTT